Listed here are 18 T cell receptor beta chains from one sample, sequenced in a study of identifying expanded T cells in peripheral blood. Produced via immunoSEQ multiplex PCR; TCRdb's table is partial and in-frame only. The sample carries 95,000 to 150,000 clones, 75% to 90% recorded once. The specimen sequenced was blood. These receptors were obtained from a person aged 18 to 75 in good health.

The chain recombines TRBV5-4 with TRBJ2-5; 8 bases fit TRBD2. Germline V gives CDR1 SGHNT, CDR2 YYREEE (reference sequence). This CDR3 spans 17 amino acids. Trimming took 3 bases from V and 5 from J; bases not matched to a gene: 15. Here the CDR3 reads CASSSPVPRGARETQYF. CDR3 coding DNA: TGTGCCAGCAGCTCCCCCGTACCGCGGGGGGCCCGGGAGACCCAGTACTTC.

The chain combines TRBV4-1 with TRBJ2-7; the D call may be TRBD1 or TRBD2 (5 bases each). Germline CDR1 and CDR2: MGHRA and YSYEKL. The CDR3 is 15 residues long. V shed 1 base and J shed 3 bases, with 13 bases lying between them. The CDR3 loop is CASSQGVSGGYEQYF. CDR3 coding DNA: TGCGCCAGCAGCCAAGGGGTCTCTGGGGGCTACGAGCAGTACTTC.

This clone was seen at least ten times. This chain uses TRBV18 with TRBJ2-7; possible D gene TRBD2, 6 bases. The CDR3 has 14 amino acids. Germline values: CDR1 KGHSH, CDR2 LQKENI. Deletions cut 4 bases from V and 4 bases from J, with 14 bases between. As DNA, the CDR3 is TGTGCCAGCTCACGCGGGGCAAACACTTACGAGCAGTACTTC. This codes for CASSRGANTYEQYF.

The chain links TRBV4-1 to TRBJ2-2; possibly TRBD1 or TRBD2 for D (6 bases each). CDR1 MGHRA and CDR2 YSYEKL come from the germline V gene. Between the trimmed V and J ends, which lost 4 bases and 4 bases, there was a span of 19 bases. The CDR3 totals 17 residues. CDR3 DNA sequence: TGCGCCAGCAGCCCTTATGGAGGGGGAGCAGGCACCGGGGAGCTGTTTTTT. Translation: CASSPYGGGAGTGELFF.

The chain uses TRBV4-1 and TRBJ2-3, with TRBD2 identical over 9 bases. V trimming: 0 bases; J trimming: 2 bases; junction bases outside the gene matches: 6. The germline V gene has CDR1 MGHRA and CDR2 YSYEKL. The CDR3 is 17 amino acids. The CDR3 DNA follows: TGCGCCAGCAGCCAAGAACCGGGGACTAGCTCCACAGATACGCAGTATTTT. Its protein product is CASSQEPGTSSTDTQYF.

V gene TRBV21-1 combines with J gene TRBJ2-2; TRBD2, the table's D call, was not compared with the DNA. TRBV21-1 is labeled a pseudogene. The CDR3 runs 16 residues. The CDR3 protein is CASSKRWTGWFGELFF. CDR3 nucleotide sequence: TGTGCCAGCAGCAAAAGGTGGACGGGATGGTTCGGGGAGCTGTTTTTT.

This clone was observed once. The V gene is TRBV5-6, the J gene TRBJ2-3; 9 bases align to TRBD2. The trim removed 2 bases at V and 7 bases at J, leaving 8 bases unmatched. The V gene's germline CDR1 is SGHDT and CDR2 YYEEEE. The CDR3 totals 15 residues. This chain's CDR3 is CASSFGTSTYYTQYF. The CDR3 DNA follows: TGTGCCAGCAGCTTCGGGACTAGCACATATTATACGCAGTATTTT.

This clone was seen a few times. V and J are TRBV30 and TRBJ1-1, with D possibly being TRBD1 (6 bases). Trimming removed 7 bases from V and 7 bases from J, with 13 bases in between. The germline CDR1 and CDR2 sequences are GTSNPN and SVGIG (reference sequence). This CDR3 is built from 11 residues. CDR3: CALQGRGEAFF. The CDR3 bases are TGTGCCTTGCAGGGGCGGGGTGAAGCTTTCTTT.

The chain's CDR3 is CASRTDSPEQYF. In DNA, the CDR3 is TGTGCCAGCAGGACGGACAGTCCGGAGCAGTACTTC. The chain recombines TRBV7-9 with TRBJ2-7; D possibly corresponds to TRBD1 (6 bases). Germline loops: CDR1 SEHNR, CDR2 FQNEAQ (reference sequence). V lost 6 bases and J 7 bases, leaving 13 bases between the germline ends. The CDR3 extends over 12 amino acids.

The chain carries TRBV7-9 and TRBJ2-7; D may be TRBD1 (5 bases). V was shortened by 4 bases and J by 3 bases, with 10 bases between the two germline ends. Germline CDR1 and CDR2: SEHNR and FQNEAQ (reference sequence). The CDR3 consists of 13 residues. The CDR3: CASSSREFYEQYF. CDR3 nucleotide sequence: TGTGCCAGCAGCTCCAGGGAATTCTACGAGCAGTACTTC. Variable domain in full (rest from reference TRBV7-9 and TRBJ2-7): DTGVSQNPRHKITKRGQNVTFRCDPISEHNRLYWYRQTLGQGPEFLTYFQNEAQLEKSRLLSDRFSAERPKGSFSTLEIQRTEQGDSAMYLCASSSREFYEQYFGPGTRLTVT.

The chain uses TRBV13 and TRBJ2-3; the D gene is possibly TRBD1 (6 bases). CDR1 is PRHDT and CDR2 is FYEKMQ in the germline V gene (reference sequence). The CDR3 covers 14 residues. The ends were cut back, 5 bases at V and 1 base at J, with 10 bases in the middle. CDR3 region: CASSPRQGTDTQYF. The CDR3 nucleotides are TGTGCCAGCAGCCCGCGACAGGGCACAGATACGCAGTATTTT.

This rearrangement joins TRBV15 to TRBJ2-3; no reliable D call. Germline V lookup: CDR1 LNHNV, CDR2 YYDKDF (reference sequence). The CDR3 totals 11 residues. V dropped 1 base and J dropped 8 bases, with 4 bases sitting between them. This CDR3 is CATSRGGTQYF. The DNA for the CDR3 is TGTGCCACCAGCAGAGGAGGTACGCAGTATTTT. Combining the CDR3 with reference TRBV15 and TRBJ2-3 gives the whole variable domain DAMVIQNPRYQVTQFGKPVTLSCSQTLNHNVMYWYQQKSSQAPKLLFHYYDKDFNNEADTPDNFQSRRPNTSFCFLDIRSPGLGDTAMYLCATSRGGTQYFGPGTRLTVL.

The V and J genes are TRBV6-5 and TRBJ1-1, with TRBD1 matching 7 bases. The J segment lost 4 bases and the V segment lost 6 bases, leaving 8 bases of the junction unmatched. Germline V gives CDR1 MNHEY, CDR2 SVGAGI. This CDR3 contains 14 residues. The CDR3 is CASRKHRGTTEAFF. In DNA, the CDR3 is TGTGCCAGCAGAAAACACAGGGGAACCACTGAAGCTTTCTTT.

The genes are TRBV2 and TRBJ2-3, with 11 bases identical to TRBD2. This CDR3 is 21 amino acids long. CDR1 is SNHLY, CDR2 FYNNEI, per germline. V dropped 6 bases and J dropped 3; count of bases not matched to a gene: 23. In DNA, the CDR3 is TGTGCCAGCAGCCCTGTTTTGCGCGTAGCGGGGGGGAAAACCGGTACAGATACGCAGTATTTT. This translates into CASSPVLRVAGGKTGTDTQYF.

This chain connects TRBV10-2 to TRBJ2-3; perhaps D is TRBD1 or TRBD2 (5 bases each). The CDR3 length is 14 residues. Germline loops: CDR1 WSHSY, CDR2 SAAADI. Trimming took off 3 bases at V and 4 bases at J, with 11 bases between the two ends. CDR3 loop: CASSENRGADTQYF. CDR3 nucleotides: TGCGCCAGCAGTGAAAATAGGGGAGCAGATACGCAGTATTTT.

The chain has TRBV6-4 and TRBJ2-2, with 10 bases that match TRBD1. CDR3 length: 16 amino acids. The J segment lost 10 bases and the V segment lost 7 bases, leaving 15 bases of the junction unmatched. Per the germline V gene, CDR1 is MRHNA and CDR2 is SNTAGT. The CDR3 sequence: CASTQSPGTGVAELFF. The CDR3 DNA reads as TGTGCCAGCACCCAGTCCCCCGGGACAGGGGTCGCGGAGCTGTTTTTT.

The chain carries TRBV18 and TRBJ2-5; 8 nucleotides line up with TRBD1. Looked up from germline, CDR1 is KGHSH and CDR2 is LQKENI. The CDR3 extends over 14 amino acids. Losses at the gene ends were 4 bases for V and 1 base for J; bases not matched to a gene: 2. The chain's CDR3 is CASSHGTGQETQYF. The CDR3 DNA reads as TGTGCCAGCTCACACGGGACAGGCCAAGAGACCCAGTACTTC.

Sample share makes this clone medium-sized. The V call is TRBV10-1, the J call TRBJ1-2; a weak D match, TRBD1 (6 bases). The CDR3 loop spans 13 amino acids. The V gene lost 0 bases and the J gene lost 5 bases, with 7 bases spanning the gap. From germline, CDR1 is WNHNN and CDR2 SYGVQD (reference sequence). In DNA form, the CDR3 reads TGCGCCAGCAGTGAGTCAGGGGGATATGGCTACACCTTC. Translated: CASSESGGYGYTF.